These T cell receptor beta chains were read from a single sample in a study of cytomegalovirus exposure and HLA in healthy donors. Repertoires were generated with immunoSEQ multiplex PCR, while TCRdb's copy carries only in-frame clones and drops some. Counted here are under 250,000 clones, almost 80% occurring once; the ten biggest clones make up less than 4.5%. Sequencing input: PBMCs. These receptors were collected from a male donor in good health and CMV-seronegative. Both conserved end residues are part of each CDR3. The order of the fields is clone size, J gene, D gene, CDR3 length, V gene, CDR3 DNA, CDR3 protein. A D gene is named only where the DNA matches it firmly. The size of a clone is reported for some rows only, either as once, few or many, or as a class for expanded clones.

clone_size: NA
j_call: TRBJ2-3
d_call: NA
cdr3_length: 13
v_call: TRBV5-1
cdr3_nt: TGCGCCAGCAGCCTCCCGACACCGGATACGCAGTATTTT
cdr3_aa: CASSLPTPDTQYF

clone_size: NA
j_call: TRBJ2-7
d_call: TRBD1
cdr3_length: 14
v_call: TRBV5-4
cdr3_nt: TGTGCCAGCAGCATTACAGGGGTTCGGTACGAGCAGTACTTC
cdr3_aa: CASSITGVRYEQYF

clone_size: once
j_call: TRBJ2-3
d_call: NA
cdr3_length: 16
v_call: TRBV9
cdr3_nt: TGTGCCAGCAGCGTAGCGGACATAACAAGCACAGATACGCAGTATTTT
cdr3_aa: CASSVADITSTDTQYF

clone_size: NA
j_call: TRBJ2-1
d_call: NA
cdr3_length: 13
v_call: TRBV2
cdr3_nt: TGTGCCAGCAGTGACGAGGTGACTAATGAGCAGTTCTTC
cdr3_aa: CASSDEVTNEQFF

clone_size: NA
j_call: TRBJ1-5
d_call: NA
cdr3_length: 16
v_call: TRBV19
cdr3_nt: TGTGCCAGTAGTCGGTACAGGACCCTTAGCAATCAGCCCCAGCATTTT
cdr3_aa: CASSRYRTLSNQPQHF

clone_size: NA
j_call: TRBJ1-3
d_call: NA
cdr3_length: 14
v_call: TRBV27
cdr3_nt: TGTGCCAGCAGTCCCACGAGGGCTGGAAACACCATATATTTT
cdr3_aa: CASSPTRAGNTIYF

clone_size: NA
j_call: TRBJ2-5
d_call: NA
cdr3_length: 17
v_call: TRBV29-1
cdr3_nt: TGCAGCGTTAGGAGGGTGTTTAGGGTCGGTGGACAAGAGACCCAGTACTTC
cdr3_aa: CSVRRVFRVGGQETQYF

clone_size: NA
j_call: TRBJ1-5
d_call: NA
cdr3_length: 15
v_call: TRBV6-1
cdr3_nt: TGTGCCAGCAGTTTGATCGGGGGAAGCAATCAGCCCCAGCATTTT
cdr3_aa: CASSLIGGSNQPQHF

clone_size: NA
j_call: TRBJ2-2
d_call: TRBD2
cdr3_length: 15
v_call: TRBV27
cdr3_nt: TGTGCCAGCAGTTTTGGACTAGCGGGCGCCGGGGAGCTGTTTTTT
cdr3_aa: CASSFGLAGAGELFF

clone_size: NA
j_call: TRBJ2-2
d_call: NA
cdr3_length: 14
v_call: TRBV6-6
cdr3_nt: TGTGCCAGTTCGACGGGATCGAACACCGGGGAGCTGTTTTTT
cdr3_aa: CASSTGSNTGELFF

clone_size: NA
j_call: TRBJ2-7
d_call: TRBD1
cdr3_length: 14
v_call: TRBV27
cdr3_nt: TGTGCCAGCAGTTTATTACAGGGGGCCTACGAGCAGTACTTC
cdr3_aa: CASSLLQGAYEQYF

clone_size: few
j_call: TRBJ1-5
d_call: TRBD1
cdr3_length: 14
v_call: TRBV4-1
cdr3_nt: TGCGCCAGCAGCCTCGGACAGGGGATTCAGCCCCAGCATTTT
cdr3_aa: CASSLGQGIQPQHF

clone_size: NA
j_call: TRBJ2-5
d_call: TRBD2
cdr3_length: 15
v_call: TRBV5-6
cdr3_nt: TGTGCCAGCAGCTTGGGGACTAGCGGGAGAGAGACCCAGTACTTC
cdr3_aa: CASSLGTSGRETQYF

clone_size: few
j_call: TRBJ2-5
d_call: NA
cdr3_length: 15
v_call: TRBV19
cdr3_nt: TGTGCCAGTAGTATAGATCGTATTCACCAAGAGACCCAGTACTTC
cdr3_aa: CASSIDRIHQETQYF

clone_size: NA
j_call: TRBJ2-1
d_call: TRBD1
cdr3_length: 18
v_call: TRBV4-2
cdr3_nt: TGTGCCAGCAGCCAAGTGTGGAGGGGACAGGGGTCATACAATGAGCAGTTCTTC
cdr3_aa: CASSQVWRGQGSYNEQFF

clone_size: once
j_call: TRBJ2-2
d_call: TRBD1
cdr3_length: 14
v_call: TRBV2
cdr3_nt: TGTGCCACCGCGGGACAGGGGGTGTCCGGGGAGCTGTTTTTT
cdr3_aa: CATAGQGVSGELFF

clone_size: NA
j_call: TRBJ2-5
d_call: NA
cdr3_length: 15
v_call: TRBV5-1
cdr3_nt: TGCGCCAGCAGCTTGGATTCTGGGAGGAGGGAGACCCAGTACTTC
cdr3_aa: CASSLDSGRRETQYF

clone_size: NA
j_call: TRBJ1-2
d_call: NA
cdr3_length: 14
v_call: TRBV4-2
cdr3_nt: TGTGCCAGCAGCCAAGATCAGAGCGGCTATGGCTACACCTTC
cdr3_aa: CASSQDQSGYGYTF

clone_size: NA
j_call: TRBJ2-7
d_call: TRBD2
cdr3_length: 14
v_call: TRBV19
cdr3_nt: TGTGCCAGTAGTGTTACTAGCGGGAGAACCGAGCAGTACTTC
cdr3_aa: CASSVTSGRTEQYF

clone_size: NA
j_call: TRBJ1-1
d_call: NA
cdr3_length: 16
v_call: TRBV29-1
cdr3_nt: TGCAGCGTTGCCGTTGAAGAGGGAAGGATGAACACTGAAGCTTTCTTT
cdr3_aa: CSVAVEEGRMNTEAFF

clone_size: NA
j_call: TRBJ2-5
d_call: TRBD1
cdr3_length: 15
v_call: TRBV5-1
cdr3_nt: TGCGCCAGCAGCCGGACAGGGGGCGATGAAGAGACCCAGTACTTC
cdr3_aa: CASSRTGGDEETQYF

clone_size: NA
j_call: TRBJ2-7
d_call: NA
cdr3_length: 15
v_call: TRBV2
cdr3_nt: TGTGCCAGCAGTGGCCGACAGCTAACCTCCTACGAGCAGTACTTC
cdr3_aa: CASSGRQLTSYEQYF

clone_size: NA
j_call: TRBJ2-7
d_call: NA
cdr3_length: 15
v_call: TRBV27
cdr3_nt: TGTGCCAGCAAGCGCTCAACGGTTGTCTCCTACGAGCAGTACTTC
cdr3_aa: CASKRSTVVSYEQYF

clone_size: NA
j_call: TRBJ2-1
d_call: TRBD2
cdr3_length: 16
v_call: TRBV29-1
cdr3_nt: TGCAGCGCGCGACTAGCGGGAGACGCCTCGTACAATGAGCAGTTCTTC
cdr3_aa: CSARLAGDASYNEQFF

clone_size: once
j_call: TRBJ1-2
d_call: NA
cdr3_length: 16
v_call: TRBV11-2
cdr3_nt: TGTGCCAGCAGCTTAAGGGCCGCGGGGCGTAACTATGGCTACACCTTC
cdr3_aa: CASSLRAAGRNYGYTF

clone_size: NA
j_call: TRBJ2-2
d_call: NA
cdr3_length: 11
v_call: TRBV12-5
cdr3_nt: TGTGCTAGTGGTTTACACGGGGAGCTGTTTTTT
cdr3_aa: CASGLHGELFF

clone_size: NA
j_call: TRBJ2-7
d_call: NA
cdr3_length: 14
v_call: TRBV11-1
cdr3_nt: TGTGCCAGCAGCTCGGGACTGCATCAGGACGAGCAGTACTTC
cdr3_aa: CASSSGLHQDEQYF

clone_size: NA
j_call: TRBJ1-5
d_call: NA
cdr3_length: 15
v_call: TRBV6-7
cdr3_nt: TGTGCCAGCAGTTCCCAGGACTGCCTAAATCAGCCCCAGCATTTT
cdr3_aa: CASSSQDCLNQPQHF

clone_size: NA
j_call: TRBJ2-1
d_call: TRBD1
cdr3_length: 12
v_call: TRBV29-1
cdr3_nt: TGCAGCGGACAGGGAACTCACAATGAGCAGTTCTTC
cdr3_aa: CSGQGTHNEQFF

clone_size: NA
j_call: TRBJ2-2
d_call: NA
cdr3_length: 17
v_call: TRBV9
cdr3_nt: TGTGCCAGCAGCGTAGAATCTGGGGGCCTTAACACCGGGGAGCTGTTTTTT
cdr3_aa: CASSVESGGLNTGELFF

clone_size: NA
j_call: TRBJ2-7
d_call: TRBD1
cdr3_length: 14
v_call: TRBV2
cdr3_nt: TGTGCCAGCAGTAGGGGACAGGGGAGCTCCGAGCAGTACTTC
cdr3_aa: CASSRGQGSSEQYF

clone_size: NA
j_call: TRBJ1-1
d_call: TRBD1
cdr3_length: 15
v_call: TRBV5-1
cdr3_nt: TGCGCCAGCAGCTGGGGGACAGGACGGAACACTGAAGCTTTCTTT
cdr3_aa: CASSWGTGRNTEAFF

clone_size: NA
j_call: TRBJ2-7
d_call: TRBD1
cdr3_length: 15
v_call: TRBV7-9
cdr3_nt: TGTGCCAGCAGCTTAGCGGGGACAGGGGTACTCGAGCAGTACTTC
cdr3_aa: CASSLAGTGVLEQYF

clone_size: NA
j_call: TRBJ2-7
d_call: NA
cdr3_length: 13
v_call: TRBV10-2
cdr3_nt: TGCGCCAGCCCCCTAGGCCTGCACTACGAGCAGTACTTC
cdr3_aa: CASPLGLHYEQYF

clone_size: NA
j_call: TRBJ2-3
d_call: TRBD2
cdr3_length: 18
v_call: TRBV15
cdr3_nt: TGTGCCACCAGCAGAGGCCGACTAGCGGGAGTAGGCACAGATACGCAGTATTTT
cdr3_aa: CATSRGRLAGVGTDTQYF

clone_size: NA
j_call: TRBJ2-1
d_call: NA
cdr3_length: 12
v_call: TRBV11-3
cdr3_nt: TGTGCCAGCAGACGCGGAGGCGGTGAGCAGTTCTTC
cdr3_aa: CASRRGGGEQFF

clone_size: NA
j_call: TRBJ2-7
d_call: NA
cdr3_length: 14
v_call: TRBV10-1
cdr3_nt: TGCGGCTTTCCCGACAGCAGTAAACCCTACGAGCAGTACTTC
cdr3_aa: CGFPDSSKPYEQYF

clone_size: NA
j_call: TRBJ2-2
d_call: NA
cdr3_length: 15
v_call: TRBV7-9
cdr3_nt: TGTGCCAGCAGCGCGATAGTGGGGGCTTCCGGGGAGCTGTTTTTT
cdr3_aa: CASSAIVGASGELFF

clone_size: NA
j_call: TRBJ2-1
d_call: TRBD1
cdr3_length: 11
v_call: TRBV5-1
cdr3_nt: TGCGCCAGCAGCCCGGACAGGGAGCAGTTCTTC
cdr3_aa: CASSPDREQFF

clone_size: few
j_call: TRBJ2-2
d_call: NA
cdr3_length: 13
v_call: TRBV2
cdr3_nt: TGTGCCAGCAGCCCGACTTACACCGGGGAGCTGTTTTTT
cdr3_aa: CASSPTYTGELFF

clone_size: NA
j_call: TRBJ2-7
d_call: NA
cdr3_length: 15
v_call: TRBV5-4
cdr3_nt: TGTGCCAGCAGCTTGTATTCTAGGCCCCACCACGAGCAGTACTTC
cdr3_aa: CASSLYSRPHHEQYF

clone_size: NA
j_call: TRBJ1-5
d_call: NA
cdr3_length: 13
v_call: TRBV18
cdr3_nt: TGTGCCAGCACGGTGGTAACTAATCAGCCCCAGCATTTT
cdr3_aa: CASTVVTNQPQHF

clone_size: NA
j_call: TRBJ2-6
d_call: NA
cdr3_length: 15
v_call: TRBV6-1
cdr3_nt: TGTGCCAGCAGACAGGGCGTCTCTGGGGCCAACGTCCTGACTTTC
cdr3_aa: CASRQGVSGANVLTF

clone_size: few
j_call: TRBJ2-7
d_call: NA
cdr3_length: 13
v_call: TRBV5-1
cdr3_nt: TGCGCCAGCAGCTTGGCCAGATTCTACGAGCAGTACTTC
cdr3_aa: CASSLARFYEQYF

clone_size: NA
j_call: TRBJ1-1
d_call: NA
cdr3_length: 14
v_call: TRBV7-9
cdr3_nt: TGTTCCAGCAGCTTAGGGCAGGCTAACACTGAAGCTTTCTTT
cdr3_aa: CSSSLGQANTEAFF